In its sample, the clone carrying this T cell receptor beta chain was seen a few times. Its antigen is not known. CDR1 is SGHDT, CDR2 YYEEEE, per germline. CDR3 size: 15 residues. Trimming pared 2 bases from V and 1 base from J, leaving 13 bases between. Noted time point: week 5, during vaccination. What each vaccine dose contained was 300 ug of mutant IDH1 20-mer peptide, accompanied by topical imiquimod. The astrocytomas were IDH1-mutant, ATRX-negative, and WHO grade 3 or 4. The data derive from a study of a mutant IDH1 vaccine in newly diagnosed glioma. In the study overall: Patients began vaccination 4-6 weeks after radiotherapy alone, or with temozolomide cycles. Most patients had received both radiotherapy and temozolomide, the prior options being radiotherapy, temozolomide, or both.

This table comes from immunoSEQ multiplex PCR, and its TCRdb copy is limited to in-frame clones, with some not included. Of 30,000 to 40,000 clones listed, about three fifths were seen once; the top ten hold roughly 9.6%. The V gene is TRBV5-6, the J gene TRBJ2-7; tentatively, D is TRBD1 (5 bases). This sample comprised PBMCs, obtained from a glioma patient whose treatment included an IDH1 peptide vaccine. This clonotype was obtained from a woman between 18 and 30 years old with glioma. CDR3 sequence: CASSFGRGPSYEQYF. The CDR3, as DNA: TGTGCCAGCAGCTTCGGAAGGGGCCCGTCCTACGAGCAGTACTTC.